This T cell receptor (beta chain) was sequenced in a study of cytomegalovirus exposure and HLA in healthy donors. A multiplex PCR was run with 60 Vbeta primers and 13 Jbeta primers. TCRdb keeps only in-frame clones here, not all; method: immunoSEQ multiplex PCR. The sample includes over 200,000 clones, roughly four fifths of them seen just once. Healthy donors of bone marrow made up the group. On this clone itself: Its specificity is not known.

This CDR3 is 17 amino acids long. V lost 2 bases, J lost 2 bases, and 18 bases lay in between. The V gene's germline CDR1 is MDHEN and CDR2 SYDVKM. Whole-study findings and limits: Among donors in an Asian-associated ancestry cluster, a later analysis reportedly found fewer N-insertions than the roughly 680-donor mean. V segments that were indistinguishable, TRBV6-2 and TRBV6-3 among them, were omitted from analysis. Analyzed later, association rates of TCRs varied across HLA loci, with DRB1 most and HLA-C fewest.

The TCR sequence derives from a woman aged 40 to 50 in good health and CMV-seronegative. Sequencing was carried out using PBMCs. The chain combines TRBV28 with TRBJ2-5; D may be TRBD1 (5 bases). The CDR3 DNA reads TGTGCCAGCAGTTTAACTGACAGTGGATACTTACAAGAGACCCAGTACTTC. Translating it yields CASSLTDSGYLQETQYF. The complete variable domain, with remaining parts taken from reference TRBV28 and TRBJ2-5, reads DVKVTQSSRYLVKRTGEKVFLECVQDMDHENMFWYRQDPGLGLRLIYFSYDVKMKEKGDIPEGYSVSREKKERFSLILESASTNQTSMYLCASSLTDSGYLQETQYFGPGTRLLVL.